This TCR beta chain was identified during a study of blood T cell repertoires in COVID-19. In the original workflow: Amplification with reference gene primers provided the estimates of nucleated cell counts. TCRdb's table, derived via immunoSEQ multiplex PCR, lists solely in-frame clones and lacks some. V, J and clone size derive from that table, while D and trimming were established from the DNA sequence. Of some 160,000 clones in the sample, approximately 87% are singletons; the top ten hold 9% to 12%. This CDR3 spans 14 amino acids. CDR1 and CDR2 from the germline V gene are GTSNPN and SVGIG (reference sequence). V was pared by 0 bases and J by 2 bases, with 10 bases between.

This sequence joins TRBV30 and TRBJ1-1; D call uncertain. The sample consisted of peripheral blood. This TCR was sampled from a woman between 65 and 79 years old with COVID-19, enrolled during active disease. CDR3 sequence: CAWSVSGANTEAFF. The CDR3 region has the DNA TGTGCCTGGAGTGTATCGGGTGCAAACACTGAAGCTTTCTTT.